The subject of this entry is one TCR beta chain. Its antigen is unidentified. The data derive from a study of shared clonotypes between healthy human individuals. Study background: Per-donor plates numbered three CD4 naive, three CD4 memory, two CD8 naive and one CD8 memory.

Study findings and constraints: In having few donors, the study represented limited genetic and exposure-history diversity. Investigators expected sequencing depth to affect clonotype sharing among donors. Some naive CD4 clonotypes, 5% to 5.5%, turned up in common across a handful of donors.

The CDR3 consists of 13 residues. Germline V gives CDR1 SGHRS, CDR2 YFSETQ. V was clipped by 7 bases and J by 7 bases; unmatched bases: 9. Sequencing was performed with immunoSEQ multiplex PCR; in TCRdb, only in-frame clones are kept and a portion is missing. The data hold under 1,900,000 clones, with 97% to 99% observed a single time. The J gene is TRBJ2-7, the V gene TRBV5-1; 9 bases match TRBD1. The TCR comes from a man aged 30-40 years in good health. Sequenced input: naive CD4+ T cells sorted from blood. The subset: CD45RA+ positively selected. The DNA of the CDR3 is TGCGCCAGCTTCATACAGGGGGCGAGGGAGCAGTACTTC. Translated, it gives CASFIQGAREQYF.